Each of the 18 T cell receptor beta chains below was sequenced from the same sample in a study of immune cell composition in non-small cell lung cancer. Measured with immunoSEQ multiplex PCR; TCRdb has only the in-frame clones, and not every one. The table records around 11,000 clones, about 60% of them present only once. The sequencing input was lung tumor tissue. These receptors came from a human donor with non-small cell lung cancer.

The CDR3 coding sequence is TGTGCCAGCAGCTTAGTGGGGACTAGAGGGGGCAATGAGCAGTTCTTC. Its protein product is CASSLVGTRGGNEQFF. The V gene is TRBV7-2, the J gene TRBJ2-1; 8 bases are shared with TRBD2. The CDR3 is 16 residues long. CDR1 and CDR2 from the germline V gene are SGHTA and FQGNSA. V dropped 1 base and J dropped 6; count of bases not matched to a gene: 8.

V and J are TRBV29-1 and TRBJ1-2; D not certain. This CDR3 contains 13 residues. Between the trimmed V and J ends, which lost 4 bases and 2 bases, there was a span of 11 bases. CDR1 is SQVTM, CDR2 ANQGSEA, per germline. For the CDR3, the DNA is TGCAGCGTTGCCGTACTGAACAACTATGGCTACACCTTC. Translation gives CSVAVLNNYGYTF.

The chain couples TRBV5-1 to TRBJ2-7; 14 bases agree with TRBD2. Germline CDR1 and CDR2: SGHRS and YFSETQ. This CDR3 region has 18 residues. Trimming cost V 2 bases and J 3 bases; bases outside gene matches: 10. DNA for the CDR3: TGCGCCAGCAGCTTCGGACCAACCGGGACTAGCGGGAGCTACGAGCAGTACTTC. It codes for CASSFGPTGTSGSYEQYF.

This clone has a single count. The chain carries TRBV7-6 and TRBJ2-7; 7 nucleotides line up with TRBD2. CDR3 length equals 14 residues. Looked up from germline, CDR1 is SGHVS and CDR2 is FNYEAQ. The ends lost 2 bases at V and 3 bases at J; junction bases unmatched: 4. The CDR3 nucleotides read TGTGCCAGCAGCTTACTAGCGGCCAACTACGAGCAGTACTTC. Translated, it gives CASSLLAANYEQYF. The whole variable domain, remainder taken from reference TRBV7-6 and TRBJ2-7, is GAGVSQSPRYKVTKRGQDVALRCDPISGHVSLYWYRQALGQGPEFLTYFNYEAQQDKSGLPNDRFSAERPEGSISTLTIQRTEQRDSAMYRCASSLLAANYEQYFGPGTRLTVT.

As concerns this clone: The junction and the germline gene differ at one end; a read error may be behind it. The genes are TRBV18 and TRBJ2-2, with a possible D match to TRBD2 (6 bases). This CDR3 spans 14 amino acids. Looked up from germline, CDR1 is KGHSH and CDR2 is LQKENI. The CDR3, as DNA: TGTGCCAGCTCACCCGGAGGGAACGCCGGGGAGCTGTTTTTT. The encoded protein is CASSPGGNAGELFF. The complete variable domain, with remaining parts taken from reference TRBV18 and TRBJ2-2, reads NAGVMQNPRHLVRRRGQEARLRCSPMKGHSHVYWYRQLPEEGLKFMVYLQKENIIDESGMPKERFSAEFPKEGPSILRIQQVVRGDSAAYFCASSPGGNAGELFFGEGSRLTVL.

The chain carries TRBV2 and TRBJ2-5, with TRBD1 matching 9 bases. With V trimmed by 6 bases and J by 0 bases, 11 bases remained unmatched. This CDR3 contains 17 residues. Germline CDR1 reads SNHLY; CDR2 reads FYNNEI. The CDR3 DNA reads as TGTGCCAGCAGCACGGGACAGGGCAGTTGGTACCAAGAGACCCAGTACTTC. Amino acid sequence: CASSTGQGSWYQETQYF.

V is TRBV5-1 and J is TRBJ2-1; weak D call: TRBD2 (6 bases). From germline, CDR1 is SGHRS and CDR2 YFSETQ. This CDR3 is built from 15 residues. The ends were cut back, 0 bases at V and 8 bases at J, with 15 bases in the middle. CDR3 bases: TGCGCCAGCAGCTTGGAGGCTACTTGGAGGGATGAGCAGTTCTTC. As protein: CASSLEATWRDEQFF.

This clone is a singleton in its sample. The rearrangement joins TRBV27 to TRBJ2-3; the D is unclear. CDR1 and CDR2 (germline): MNHEY, SMNVEV (reference sequence). Deletions cut 6 bases from V and 3 bases from J, with 7 bases between. The CDR3 runs to 12 residues. This CDR3 is CASSPGTDTQYF. The CDR3 DNA sequence: TGTGCCAGCAGCCCCGGGACAGATACGCAGTATTTT.

CDR3 sequence reads: CASSFGRGEQYF. The DNA for the CDR3 is TGTGCCAGCAGCTTTGGGAGGGGTGAGCAGTACTTC. This chain joins TRBV7-2 and TRBJ2-7; 7 bases are shared with TRBD2. Germline loops: CDR1 SGHTA, CDR2 FQGNSA. V lost 3 bases to trimming and J lost 7 bases; unmatched junction nucleotides: 3. The CDR3 extends over 12 amino acids.

This chain links TRBV5-1 with TRBJ2-5; 8 nucleotides match TRBD1. V lost 6 bases and J lost 1; bases outside the gene matches: 5. Germline V gene lookup returns CDR1 SGHRS and CDR2 YFSETQ. The CDR3 runs to 14 residues. CDR3 residues: CASTSGTGQETQYF. In nucleotides, the CDR3 is TGCGCCAGCACCTCCGGGACAGGCCAAGAGACCCAGTACTTC.

The CDR3 loop is CASSLWQGAPGTDTQYF. CDR3 sequence (DNA): TGTGCCAGCAGCTTATGGCAGGGGGCGCCCGGCACAGATACGCAGTATTTT. The chain couples TRBV11-2 to TRBJ2-3; 8 positions match TRBD1. The V gene's germline CDR1 is SGHAT and CDR2 FQNNGV. Trimming took 2 bases from V and 1 from J; bases not matched to a gene: 8. This CDR3 region has 17 residues.

V gene TRBV2 combines with J gene TRBJ2-7; D gene unclear. Germline-derived CDR1 and CDR2 are SNHLY and FYNNEI. This CDR3 has 13 amino acids. Trimming left V 6 bases short and J 3 bases short, with 12 bases between. DNA for the CDR3: TGTGCCAGCAGGGCTGGCGGAATCTACGAGCAGTACTTC. This translates into CASRAGGIYEQYF.

The chain couples TRBV29-1 to TRBJ2-5, with unresolved D. V dropped 7 bases and J dropped 0 bases, with 6 bases sitting between them. Germline CDR1 reads SQVTM; CDR2 reads ANQGSEA. There are 11 residues in the CDR3. CDR3 sequence: CSGAYQETQYF. CDR3 DNA sequence: TGCAGCGGTGCGTACCAAGAGACCCAGTACTTC.

This clone was counted only a few times. The genes are TRBV6-5 and TRBJ1-2; 7 bases are shared with TRBD1. Germline-derived CDR1 and CDR2 are MNHEY and SVGAGI. CDR3 length: 13 residues. The V segment lost 5 bases and the J segment 8 bases; nucleotides outside the gene matches: 8. The CDR3 DNA reads as TGTGCCAGCAGTAGATACAGGGGATGGGGCTACACCTTC. As protein: CASSRYRGWGYTF.

The rearrangement joins TRBV12-5 to TRBJ2-1, with TRBD2 matching over 10 bases. The germline V gene encodes CDR1 LGHNT and CDR2 FRNRAP. The CDR3 runs to 18 residues. V lost 2 bases to trimming and J lost 2 bases; unmatched junction nucleotides: 9. DNA for the CDR3: TGTGCTAGTGGTTTGTCGCCTAGCGGGAGAAAGCCCTACAATGAGCAGTTCTTC. Its protein product is CASGLSPSGRKPYNEQFF.

This clone showed up just once. This chain connects TRBV7-2 to TRBJ1-1, with 9 bases lining up with TRBD1. V trimming: 3 bases; J trimming: 6 bases; junction bases outside the gene matches: 5. CDR3 size: 14 residues. Germline-derived CDR1 and CDR2 are SGHTA and FQGNSA. The CDR3 sequence is CASSLQGQGAEAFF. The DNA of the CDR3 is TGTGCCAGCAGCTTGCAGGGACAGGGCGCTGAAGCTTTCTTT.

The chain links TRBV19 to TRBJ1-2; D is uncertain. CDR3 length: 13 amino acids. Trimming took off 2 bases at V and 6 bases at J, with 10 bases between the two ends. CDR1 and CDR2 from the germline V gene are LNHDA and SQIVND (reference sequence). CDR3 sequence reads: CASSISGENGYTF. The CDR3 coding sequence is TGTGCCAGTAGTATAAGCGGGGAGAATGGCTACACCTTC.

The chain combines TRBV28 with TRBJ2-2; 14 positions match TRBD2. V was clipped by 0 bases and J by 4 bases; unmatched bases: 7. This CDR3 comprises 19 residues. Per the germline V gene, CDR1 is MDHEN and CDR2 is SYDVKM. The CDR3 protein is CASSLWSGLAGVATGELFF. CDR3 nucleotides: TGTGCCAGCAGTTTATGGTCGGGACTAGCGGGAGTAGCCACCGGGGAGCTGTTTTTT. Together with reference TRBV28 and TRBJ2-2, the CDR3 gives the full variable domain: DVKVTQSSRYLVKRTGEKVFLECVQDMDHENMFWYRQDPGLGLRLIYFSYDVKMKEKGDIPEGYSVSREKKERFSLILESASTNQTSMYLCASSLWSGLAGVATGELFFGEGSRLTVL.